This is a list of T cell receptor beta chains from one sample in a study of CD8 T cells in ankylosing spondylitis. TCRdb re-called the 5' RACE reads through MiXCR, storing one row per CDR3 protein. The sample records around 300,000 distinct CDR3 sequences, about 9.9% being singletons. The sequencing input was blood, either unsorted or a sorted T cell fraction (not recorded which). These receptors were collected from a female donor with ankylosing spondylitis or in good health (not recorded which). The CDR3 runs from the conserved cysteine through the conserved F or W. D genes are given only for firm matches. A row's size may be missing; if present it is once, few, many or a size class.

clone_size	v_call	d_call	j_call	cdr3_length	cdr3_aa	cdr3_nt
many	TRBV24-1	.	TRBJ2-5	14	CATSDPWLVETQYF	TGTGCCACCAGTGATCCCTGGTTAGTGGAGACCCAGTACTTC
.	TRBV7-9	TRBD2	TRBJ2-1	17	CASSLPTSGSHYNKQFF	TGTGCCAGCAGCTTACCGACTAGCGGGTCACACTACAATAAGCAGTTCTTC
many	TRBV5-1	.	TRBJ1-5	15	CASSLRGDGNQPQHF	TGCGCCAGCAGCTTGAGGGGGGACGGCAATCAGCCCCAGCATTTT
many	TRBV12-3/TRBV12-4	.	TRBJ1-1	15	CASSFGQGMNTEAFF	TGTGCCAGCAGTTTTGGCCAGGGGATGAACACTGAAGCTTTCTTT
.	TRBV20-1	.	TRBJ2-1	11	CSARSDAEQFF	TGCAGTGCCCGGTCGGACGCTGAGCAGTTCTTC
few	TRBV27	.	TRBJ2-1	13	CASRLQGNNEQFF	TGTGCCAGCCGCTTACAGGGAAACAATGAGCAGTTCTTC
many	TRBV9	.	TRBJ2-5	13	CASSDGIGETQYF	TGTGCCAGCAGCGATGGGATAGGAGAGACCCAGTACTTC
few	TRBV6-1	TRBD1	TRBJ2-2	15	CASKAGTGGRWELFF	TGTGCCAGCAAAGCCGGGACAGGCGGTCGGTGGGAGCTGTTTTTT
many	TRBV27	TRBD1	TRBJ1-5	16	CASSSGGDRGNQPQHF	TGTGCCAGCAGTTCTGGGGGGGACAGGGGTAATCAGCCCCAGCATTTT
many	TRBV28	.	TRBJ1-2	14	CASSASTGNYGYTF	TGTGCCAGCAGTGCGTCGACGGGTAACTATGGCTACACCTTC
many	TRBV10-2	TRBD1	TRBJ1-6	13	CASQRDSGSPLHF	TGCGCCAGCCAAAGGGACAGCGGTTCACCCCTCCACTTT
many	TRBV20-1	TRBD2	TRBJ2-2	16	CSARDSGRAAAGELFF	TGCAGTGCTAGGGATAGCGGGAGGGCCGCCGCCGGGGAGCTGTTTTTT
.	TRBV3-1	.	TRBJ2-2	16	CASSLGQFANTGELFF	TGTGCCAGCAGCCTTGGACAGTTCGCGAACACCGGGGAGCTGTTTTTT
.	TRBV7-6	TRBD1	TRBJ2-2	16	CASSVTSQGGAGDLFF	TGTGCCAGCAGCGTCACCTCACAGGGGGGTGCCGGGGACCTGTTTTTT
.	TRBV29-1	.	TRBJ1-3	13	CSVVGRTGNTIYF	TGCAGCGTTGTCGGCAGGACTGGAAACACCATATATTTT
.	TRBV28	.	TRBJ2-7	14	CASSSAGVAYEQYF	TGTGCCAGCAGTTCAGCAGGGGTTGCCTACGAGCAGTACTTC
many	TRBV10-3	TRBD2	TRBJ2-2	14	CAIGTSGNTGELFF	TGTGCCATCGGGACTAGCGGAAACACCGGGGAGCTGTTTTTT
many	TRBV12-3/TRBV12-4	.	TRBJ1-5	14	CASSDGQRNQPQHF	TGTGCCAGCAGTGACGGACAGCGCAATCAGCCCCAGCATTTT
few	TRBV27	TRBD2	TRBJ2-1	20	CASSGSSGTSGSKAYNEQFF	TGTGCCAGCAGCGGAAGTTCCGGGACTAGCGGGAGTAAGGCCTACAATGAGCAGTTCTTC
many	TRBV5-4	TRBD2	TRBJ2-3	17	CASSSRTSGGGTDTQYF	TGTGCCAGCAGCTCCCGGACTAGCGGGGGAGGCACAGATACGCAGTATTTT
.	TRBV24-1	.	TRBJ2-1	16	CATSDFEGGSYNEQFF	TGTGCCACCAGTGATTTCGAGGGTGGCTCCTACAATGAGCAGTTCTTC
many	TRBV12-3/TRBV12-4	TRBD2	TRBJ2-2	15	CASSLTSGGTGELFF	TGTGCCAGCAGTTTGACTAGCGGGGGGACCGGGGAGCTGTTTTTT
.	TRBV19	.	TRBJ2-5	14	CASSITGIQETQYF	TGTGCCAGTAGTATCACAGGGATCCAAGAGACCCAGTACTTC
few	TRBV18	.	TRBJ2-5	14	CASSPEAFRETQYF	TGTGCCAGCTCACCAGAGGCCTTCCGGGAGACCCAGTACTTC
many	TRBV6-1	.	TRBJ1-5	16	CASSERPGYSNQPQHF	TGTGCCAGCAGTGAACGTCCCGGTTATAGCAATCAGCCCCAGCATTTT
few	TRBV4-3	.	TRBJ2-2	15	CASSQDFRGPLELFF	TGCGCCAGCAGCCAAGATTTTCGGGGGCCGCTGGAGCTGTTTTTT
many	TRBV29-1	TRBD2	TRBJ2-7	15	CSVDSGTSASYEQYF	TGCAGCGTTGATTCGGGGACTAGCGCGTCCTACGAGCAGTACTTC
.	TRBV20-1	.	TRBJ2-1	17	CCARDPPRVSSYNEQFF	TGCTGTGCTAGAGACCCACCTAGGGTTTCGTCCTACAATGAGCAGTTCTTC
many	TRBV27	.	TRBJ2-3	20	CASSSYPTTSGPLRTDTQYF	TGTGCCAGCAGTTCGTACCCCACTACTTCCGGACCGCTTCGCACAGATACGCAGTATTTT
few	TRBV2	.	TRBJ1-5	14	CASKQDNSNQPQHF	TGTGCCAGCAAGCAGGACAATAGCAATCAGCCCCAGCATTTT
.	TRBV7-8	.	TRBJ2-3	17	CASSLGAAGAYTDTQYF	TGTGCCAGCAGCTTAGGAGCGGCGGGGGCCTACACAGATACGCAGTATTTT
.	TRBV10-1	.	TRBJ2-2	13	CASTSSIAGELFF	TGCGCCAGCACTAGTAGTATCGCCGGGGAGCTGTTTTTT
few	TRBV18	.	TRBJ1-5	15	CASSPTDISNQPQHF	TGTGCCAGCTCACCAACCGACATTAGCAATCAGCCCCAGCATTTT
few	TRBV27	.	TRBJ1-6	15	CASRFQEQGPSPLHF	TGTGCCAGCAGATTCCAAGAGCAGGGGCCCTCACCCCTCCACTTT
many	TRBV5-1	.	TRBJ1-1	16	CASSLNAGVGGTEAFF	TGCGCCAGCAGCTTGAATGCAGGGGTAGGAGGCACTGAAGCTTTCTTT
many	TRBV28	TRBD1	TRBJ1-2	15	CASSTPDGTVYGYTF	TGTGCCAGCAGCACCCCCGACGGGACAGTGTATGGCTACACCTTC
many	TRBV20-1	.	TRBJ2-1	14	CSAREAGNYNEQFF	TGCAGTGCTAGAGAGGCGGGGAACTACAATGAGCAGTTCTTC
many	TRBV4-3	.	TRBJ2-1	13	CASSQDRPNEQFF	TGCGCCAGCAGCCAAGACCGACCTAATGAGCAGTTCTTC
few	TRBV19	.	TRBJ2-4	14	CASNPGQPRNIQYF	TGTGCCAGTAACCCCGGACAGCCTAGAAACATTCAGTACTTC
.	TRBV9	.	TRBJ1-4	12	CASSAGKGELFF	TGTGCCAGCAGCGCAGGGAAAGGAGAACTGTTTTTT
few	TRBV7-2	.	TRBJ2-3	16	CASSSLIGARTDTQYF	TGTGCCAGCAGCTCCCTAATCGGGGCGAGAACAGATACGCAGTATTTT
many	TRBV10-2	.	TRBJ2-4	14	CAGSVGVTKNIQYF	TGCGCCGGCTCAGTCGGGGTTACCAAAAACATTCAGTACTTC
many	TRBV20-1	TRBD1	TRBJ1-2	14	CSARRTGSNYGYTF	TGCAGTGCTAGAAGGACAGGGAGTAACTATGGCTACACCTTC
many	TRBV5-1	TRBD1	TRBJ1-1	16	CASSRTGARRDTEAFF	TGCGCCAGCAGCCGAACAGGGGCCAGACGGGACACTGAAGCTTTCTTT
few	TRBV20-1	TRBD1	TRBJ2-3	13	CSASWQGVHTQYF	TGCAGTGCTAGTTGGCAGGGGGTACATACGCAGTATTTT
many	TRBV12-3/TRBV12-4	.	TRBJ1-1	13	CATRGGLVTEAFF	TGTGCCACCCGGGGGGGGCTAGTAACTGAAGCTTTCTTT
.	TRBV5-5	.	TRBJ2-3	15	CASSLFEVLTDTQYF	TGTGCCAGCAGCTTGTTTGAGGTTTTGACAGATACGCAGTATTTT
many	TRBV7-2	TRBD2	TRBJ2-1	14	CASSTGLAGHEQFF	TGTGCCAGCAGCACGGGACTAGCGGGACATGAGCAGTTCTTC
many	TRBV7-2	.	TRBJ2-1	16	CASSIMTGDSYNEQFF	TGTGCCAGCAGCATTATGACAGGAGACTCCTACAATGAGCAGTTCTTC
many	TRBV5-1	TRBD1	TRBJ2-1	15	CASRKGTEGSNEQFF	TGCGCCAGCAGAAAGGGGACAGAAGGGAGCAATGAGCAGTTCTTC
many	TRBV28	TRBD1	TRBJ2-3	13	CASISGGLDTQYF	TGTGCCAGCATTTCAGGGGGCTTAGATACGCAGTATTTT
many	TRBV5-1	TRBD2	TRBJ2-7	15	CASSLSSGDTYEQYF	TGCGCCAGCAGCTTGTCTAGCGGCGATACCTACGAGCAGTACTTC
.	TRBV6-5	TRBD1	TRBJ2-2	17	CASSYRRMGTGTGELFF	TGTGCCAGCAGCTATCGAAGGATGGGGACAGGCACCGGGGAGCTGTTTTTT
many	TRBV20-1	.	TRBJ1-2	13	CSDGYSSGDGYTF	TGCAGTGATGGTTATTCATCGGGTGATGGCTACACCTTC
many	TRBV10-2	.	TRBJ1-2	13	CASSDGRIYGYTF	TGCGCCAGCAGCGATGGACGGATCTATGGCTACACCTTC
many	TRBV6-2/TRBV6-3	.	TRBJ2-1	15	CASSYRLGEDNEQFF	TGTGCCAGCAGTTATCGGCTAGGGGAAGACAATGAGCAGTTCTTC
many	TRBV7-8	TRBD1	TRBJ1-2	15	CASSSRRQGASGYTF	TGTGCCAGCAGCTCCCGGAGACAGGGGGCTTCTGGCTACACCTTC
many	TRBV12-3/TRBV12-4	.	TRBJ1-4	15	CASSLGGQWSEKLFF	TGTGCCAGCAGTTTAGGTGGACAATGGAGTGAAAAACTGTTTTTT
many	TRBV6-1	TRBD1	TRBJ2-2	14	CATCRTGNTGELFF	TGTGCCACCTGCCGGACAGGGAACACCGGGGAGCTGTTTTTT
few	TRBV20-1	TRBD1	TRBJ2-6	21	CSARAPRHDRERGERANVLTF	TGCAGTGCTAGAGCACCGAGACACGACAGGGAGAGGGGTGAGAGGGCCAACGTCCTGACTTTC